Below, 2 T cell receptor beta chains from the same sample are listed, as sequenced in a study of cytomegalovirus exposure and HLA in healthy donors. The PCR was carried out with 60 Vbeta primers and 13 Jbeta primers. Sequencing used immunoSEQ multiplex PCR; TCRdb keeps in-frame clones, though not all of them. The sample lists more than 30,000 clones, around 69% seen once, with approximately 6.3% in the top ten. The sequencing input was PBMCs. Every receptor here comes from a man younger than 45 in good health and CMV-seronegative.

This chain connects TRBV27 to TRBJ2-1; TRBD1 is a possible D gene (6 bases). The V end was cut by 3 bases, the J end by 0 bases, with 15 bases between. Germline V gives CDR1 MNHEY, CDR2 SMNVEV (reference sequence). CDR3 size: 17 residues. CDR3: CASSFISGDSSYNEQFF. The CDR3 coding sequence is TGTGCCAGCAGTTTTATATCAGGGGATAGCTCCTACAATGAGCAGTTCTTC.

This chain uses TRBV5-1 with TRBJ2-1; 9 bases fit TRBD2. Germline-derived CDR1 and CDR2 are SGHRS and YFSETQ. The CDR3 spans 13 residues. The ends lost 1 base at V and 9 bases at J; junction bases unmatched: 2. The CDR3 sequence: CASSLLAGIEQFF. The CDR3 DNA follows: TGCGCCAGCAGCTTGCTAGCGGGAATTGAGCAGTTCTTC.